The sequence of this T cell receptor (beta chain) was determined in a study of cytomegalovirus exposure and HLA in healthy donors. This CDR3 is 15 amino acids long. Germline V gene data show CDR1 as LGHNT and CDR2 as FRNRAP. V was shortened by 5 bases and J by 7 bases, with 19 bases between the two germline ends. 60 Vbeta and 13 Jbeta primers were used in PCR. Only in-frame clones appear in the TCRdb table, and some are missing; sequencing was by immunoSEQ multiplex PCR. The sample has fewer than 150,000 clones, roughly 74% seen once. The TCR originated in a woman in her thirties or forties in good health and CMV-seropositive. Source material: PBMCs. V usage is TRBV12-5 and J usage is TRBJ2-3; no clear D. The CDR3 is CASGPGGISFNTQYF. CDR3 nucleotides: TGTGCTAGTGGTCCCGGCGGAATTTCCTTTAATACGCAGTATTTT.